This T cell receptor beta chain was identified during a study of blood T cells in healthy people across ages. CDR1 SGHRS and CDR2 YFSETQ come from the germline V gene. The CDR3 loop spans 17 amino acids. The V end was cut by 4 bases, the J end by 5 bases, with 23 bases between. A few counts support this clonotype. PCR was performed a second time for 7 to 11 cycles using a sample-barcoded 5' primer and a J-beta primer mix. TCRdb re-derived calls from the 5' RACE reads in MiXCR, one entry per CDR3 protein. Among over 1,500,000 distinct CDR3 sequences listed, about 39% were seen once. The receptor comes from a human donor in good health. Sequenced material: blood. V is TRBV5-1 and J is TRBJ2-3, with D uncertain. The CDR3 sequence: CASSQTTLAPTQDTQYF. CDR3 nucleotide sequence: TGCGCCAGCAGCCAAACAACCTTAGCTCCGACTCAAGATACGCAGTATTTT.